The 9 T cell receptor beta chains below were found in one sample sequenced in a study of blood T cell repertoires in COVID-19 (dated by TCRdb to 2018 to 2021). Libraries were built with the immunoSEQ multiplex PCR assay. Sourced from immuneACCESS, this table was stored by TCRdb with only in-frame sequences that have V and J called. A share of the clones is absent; for the studies checked, an unresolved V gene accounts for under half, and the remainder has no known explanation. The sample contains roughly 160,000 clones, roughly nine tenths of them found a single time. The ten largest clones capture less than 1% of the sample. Source material: peripheral blood. These receptors originate from a man younger than 30 with acute or convalescent COVID-19.

This clone has a single count. The gene calls are TRBV28 and TRBJ1-4; no firm D call. CDR3 length: 12 amino acids. Trimming pared 2 bases from V and 5 bases from J, leaving 3 bases between. Germline V CDR1 and CDR2: MDHEN, SYDVKM. This chain's CDR3 is CASSLPNEKLFF. CDR3 DNA: TGTGCCAGCAGTTTACCGAATGAAAAACTGTTTTTT. The full variable domain, its missing parts supplied by reference TRBV28 and TRBJ1-4, is DVKVTQSSRYLVKRTGEKVFLECVQDMDHENMFWYRQDPGLGLRLIYFSYDVKMKEKGDIPEGYSVSREKKERFSLILESASTNQTSMYLCASSLPNEKLFFGSGTQLSVL.

The chain is built from TRBV6-5 and TRBJ1-1; tentatively, D is TRBD1 (5 bases). This CDR3 has 14 amino acids. Between the trimmed V and J ends, which lost 5 bases and 1 base, there was a span of 11 bases. Germline V lookup: CDR1 MNHEY, CDR2 SVGAGI. CDR3 amino acids: CASSPQGGNTEAFF. The CDR3 coding sequence is TGTGCCAGCAGTCCCCAGGGTGGGAACACTGAAGCTTTCTTT.

The chain uses TRBV30 and TRBJ1-6; TRBD1 aligns across 12 bases. Looked up from germline, CDR1 is GTSNPN and CDR2 is SVGIG (reference sequence). CDR3 length equals 16 residues. Trimming cost V 2 bases and J 8 bases; bases outside gene matches: 7. In DNA, the CDR3 is TGTGCCTGGAGTCCATGGGGACAGGGGGCGTATTCACCCCTCCACTTT. Encoded protein: CAWSPWGQGAYSPLHF.

The J gene is TRBJ2-1, the V gene TRBV2; no clear D gene. The V end was cut by 3 bases, the J end by 1 base, with 10 bases between. CDR1 is SNHLY and CDR2 is FYNNEI in the germline V gene. This CDR3 region has 15 residues. The DNA of the CDR3 is TGTGCCAGCAGTGATACCGGGTATTCCTACAATGAGCAGTTCTTC. Amino acid sequence: CASSDTGYSYNEQFF. The full variable domain, rest sourced from reference TRBV2 and TRBJ2-1, is EPEVTQTPSHQVTQMGQEVILRCVPISNHLYFYWYRQILGQKVEFLVSFYNNEISEKSEIFDDQFSVERPDGSNFTLKIRSTKLEDSAMYFCASSDTGYSYNEQFFGPGTRLTVL.

In DNA, the CDR3 is TGTGCCAGCAGTTACAGGGCAGGGAATCAGCCCCAGCATTTT. The encoded protein is CASSYRAGNQPQHF. V and J are TRBV6-5 and TRBJ1-5; possible D gene TRBD1, 5 bases. This CDR3 is built from 14 residues. The germline V and J ends were trimmed by 2 bases and 4 bases, with 9 bases remaining between them. The V gene's germline CDR1 is MNHEY and CDR2 SVGAGI.

The genes are TRBV14 and TRBJ2-5; tentative D call: TRBD1 (6 bases). The CDR3 is made up of 16 amino acids. The germline V and J ends were trimmed by 0 bases and 0 bases, with 11 bases remaining between them. Germline V gene sequence: CDR1 SGHDN, CDR2 FVKESK. The chain's CDR3 is CASSQEKGTYQETQYF. The CDR3 nucleotides read TGTGCCAGCAGCCAAGAGAAGGGGACATACCAAGAGACCCAGTACTTC.

This clone was seen a few times. The CDR3 DNA is TGCAGCGTTGAGCCCAGCGGGGTTGAGCAGTTCTTC. Translation gives CSVEPSGVEQFF. The chain combines TRBV29-1 with TRBJ2-1, with 7 nucleotides matching TRBD2. The CDR3 totals 12 residues. Unmatched junction bases numbered 5, after V lost 3 bases and J lost 9 bases. CDR1 is SQVTM, CDR2 ANQGSEA, per germline.

The chain couples TRBV12-5 to TRBJ1-2, with D perhaps matching TRBD1 (6 bases). Germline lookup yields CDR1 LGHNT and CDR2 FRNRAP. Trimming removed 5 bases at V and 7 bases at J, with 14 bases between. The CDR3 covers 13 residues. Here the CDR3 DNA reads TGTGCTAGTGGTCCCCCGACAGGCACTGGCTACACCTTC. It is translated as CASGPPTGTGYTF.

This chain links TRBV6-5 with TRBJ1-2; a possible D gene is TRBD1 (6 bases). The germline gives CDR1 MNHEY, CDR2 SVGAGI. The CDR3 is 15 residues long. Trimming took off 0 bases at V and 3 bases at J, with 11 bases between the two ends. CDR3 sequence: CASSYSAGVDYGYTF. CDR3 bases: TGTGCCAGCAGTTACTCGGCAGGGGTTGACTATGGCTACACCTTC.